The sequence of this T cell receptor beta chain was determined in a study of blood T cell repertoires in COVID-19. Data came from immunoSEQ multiplex PCR; TCRdb stores just in-frame clones and leaves some out. The table includes around 150,000 clones, roughly 80% detected once. J was trimmed by 3 bases and V by 3 bases; bases with no gene match: 16. From germline, CDR1 is MNHEY and CDR2 SMNVEV (reference sequence). The CDR3 extends over 18 amino acids. Individuals drawn from around 25 US areas were roughly 18 to 89 years old. The rearrangement joins TRBV27 to TRBJ2-7; the match to TRBD1 covers 8 bases. The sequence derives from a man in his forties or fifties who had recovered from COVID-19. Material: PBMCs or T cells enriched from blood (not recorded which). The CDR3 here is CASSFMGLGADRVYEQYF. CDR3 nucleotide sequence: TGTGCCAGCAGTTTCATGGGATTAGGGGCGGACAGGGTCTACGAGCAGTACTTC.